These 15 T cell receptor beta chains originate from one sample sequenced in a study of blood T cells in healthy people across ages. With a J-beta primer mix and a sample-barcoded 5' primer, a second PCR ran roughly 6 to 11 cycles. TCRdb independently ran MiXCR on the 5' RACE reads; one entry per CDR3 protein. The table has roughly 700,000 distinct CDR3 sequences, 49% seen once; the top ten hold roughly a third. Sequencing input: blood. The source of these receptors is a woman aged 55-69 years in good health.

This chain joins TRBV7-9 and TRBJ2-1, with 7 nucleotides matching TRBD1. Germline V gives CDR1 SEHNR, CDR2 FQNEAQ (reference sequence). The CDR3 is 16 amino acids. Losses at the gene ends were 5 bases for V and 1 base for J; bases not matched to a gene: 8. The CDR3 protein is CASSHTRGLSYNEQFF. CDR3 DNA: TGTGCCAGCAGCCATACTAGGGGGCTATCCTACAATGAGCAGTTCTTC.

The sample holds a few counts of this clonotype. The chain combines TRBV20-1 with TRBJ2-3, with 11 bases that match TRBD1. This CDR3 has 18 residues. Losses at the gene ends were 6 bases for V and 4 bases for J; bases not matched to a gene: 18. Germline values: CDR1 DFQATT, CDR2 SNEGSKA (reference sequence). CDR3 nucleotides: TGCAGTGCCCCAAGAATTTCCGGGACAGGGGGAACTCCAGATACGCAGTATTTT. It specifies CSAPRISGTGGTPDTQYF.

The chain joins TRBV7-2 to TRBJ2-1; D perhaps matches TRBD1 (6 bases). The tail of the sequence fits TRBJ2-7 better, so the J call may be wrong. Germline loops: CDR1 SGHTA, CDR2 FQGNSA. The CDR3 has 15 amino acids. The CDR3 DNA follows: TGTGCCAGCAGCCGGCAGGGGAGCTCCTACAATGAGCAGTACTTC. This translates into CASSRQGSSYNEQYF.

This rearrangement joins TRBV28 to TRBJ2-7; TRBD2 matches at 11 bases. J was trimmed by 0 bases and V by 5 bases; bases with no gene match: 6. Per the germline V gene, CDR1 is MDHEN and CDR2 is SYDVKM. The CDR3 loop spans 16 amino acids. CDR3 nucleotide sequence: TGTGCCAGCAGTCGCCGTACTAGCGGGAGCTCCTACGAGCAGTACTTC. Amino acid sequence: CASSRRTSGSSYEQYF.

The CDR3 DNA follows: TGCAGTGCTAACGTCGACTTCTGGGGGATTAGCAATCAGCCCCAGCATTTT. Translated, it gives CSANVDFWGISNQPQHF. The chain carries TRBV20-1 and TRBJ1-5, with D possibly matching TRBD1 (5 bases). Germline CDR1 and CDR2: DFQATT and SNEGSKA (reference sequence). V lost 4 bases and J lost 0, with 19 bases in between. The CDR3 covers 17 residues.

The CDR3 DNA is TGTGCCACCAGTGATTTTAAGGGACTAGCCTCCTACAATGAGCAGTTCTTC. Translating it yields CATSDFKGLASYNEQFF. The chain combines TRBV24-1 with TRBJ2-1; TRBD2 matches 9 bases. CDR3 length: 17 residues. The germline CDR1 and CDR2 sequences are KGHDR and SFDVKD. Germline trimming cut 1 base from V and 0 bases from J; bases unmatched to any gene: 3.

V gene TRBV7-3 combines with J gene TRBJ2-4; D is undetermined. The J call may not be correct, given that the DNA end is closer to TRBJ2-5. Germline CDR1 reads SGHTA; CDR2 reads FQGTGA. The CDR3 totals 13 residues. The DNA of the CDR3 is TGTGCCAGCAGCTTTGGCCGCACAGAGACCCAGTACTTC. It translates to CASSFGRTETQYF.

This clonotype has a handful of counts. The gene calls are TRBV4-3 and TRBJ2-1; 11 bases fit TRBD2. The CDR3 spans 16 residues. J gave up 0 bases and V 2 bases, and 0 bases lay outside the gene matches. Germline CDR1 reads LGHNA; CDR2 reads YSLEER. Written as DNA, the CDR3 is TGCGCCAGCAGCCAACTAGCGGGAGGCTCCTACAATGAGCAGTTCTTC. This codes for CASSQLAGGSYNEQFF.

Only a few counts were recorded for this clonotype. J is TRBJ1-4 and V is TRBV16; possibly TRBD1 for D (5 bases). This CDR3 has 15 residues. Germline V lookup: CDR1 KGHSY, CDR2 FQNENV. Trimming stripped 4 bases from V and 2 bases from J, with 11 bases between. CDR3 in DNA: TGTGCCAGCAGCCCATACGGGGGGACTAATGAAAAACTGTTTTTT. Its translation is CASSPYGGTNEKLFF.

The chain has TRBV7-2 and TRBJ2-7; 11 nucleotides line up with TRBD2. Gene TRBJ2-5 matches the end of the DNA better, so the J call may be wrong. CDR1 and CDR2 from the germline V gene are SGHTA and FQGNSA. The CDR3 has 15 residues. As DNA, the CDR3 is TGTGCCAGCAGCTTTTCGACTAGCGGGAAAGGGACCCAGTACTTC. This codes for CASSFSTSGKGTQYF.

This clonotype was observed many times. The chain carries TRBV28 and TRBJ1-2; 9 positions match TRBD1. This CDR3 spans 13 amino acids. V shed 5 bases, J shed 7 bases, and the junction held 5 bases outside the gene matches. Germline values: CDR1 MDHEN, CDR2 SYDVKM. The DNA of the CDR3 is TGTGCCAGCAGTGCCGCGACAGGGGGTGGCTACACCTTC. Translating it yields CASSAATGGGYTF.

V gene TRBV20-1 combines with J gene TRBJ1-5; D uncertain. CDR1 DFQATT and CDR2 SNEGSKA come from the germline V gene (reference sequence). The CDR3 has 11 amino acids. With 1 base removed from V and 4 bases from J, the gap between germline ends came to 2 bases. The CDR3 DNA follows: TGCAGTGCTAGAGGGAATCAGCCCCAGCATTTT. Protein sequence: CSARGNQPQHF.

The J gene is TRBJ1-4, the V gene TRBV5-1; TRBD1 aligns across 7 bases. J gave up 5 bases and V 2 bases, and 6 bases lay outside the gene matches. Germline CDR1 SGHRS, CDR2 YFSETQ. The CDR3 loop spans 15 amino acids. The CDR3 DNA sequence: TGCGCCAGCAGCTTCGCCGGGACAGAAAATGAAAAACTGTTTTTT. Amino acid sequence: CASSFAGTENEKLFF.

This clonotype appeared a few times. Written as DNA, the CDR3 is TGTGCCAGCACCCCCGTGGAGTCCGGCAATGAGCAGTTCTTC. This codes for CASTPVESGNEQFF. The rearrangement links TRBV6-6 to TRBJ2-1; D is undetermined. CDR3 size: 14 residues. Germline-derived CDR1 and CDR2 are MNHNY and SVGAGI (reference sequence). The V and J ends lost 7 bases and 6 bases respectively, with 16 bases between them.

This chain links TRBV2 with TRBJ2-1; 8 bases agree with TRBD2. The DNA end lines up better with TRBJ2-7; the J call may be wrong. This CDR3 region has 14 residues. The germline V gene has CDR1 SNHLY and CDR2 FYNNEI. The CDR3 sequence is CASRSGGIYNEQYF. For the CDR3, the DNA is TGTGCCAGCAGGTCGGGAGGGATCTACAATGAGCAGTACTTC.